These T cell receptor beta chains were read from a single sample in a study of T cell responses to AZD1222 COVID-19 vaccine. Clones were read by immunoSEQ multiplex PCR, and TCRdb kept only the in-frame ones, dropping some. This table has around 160,000 clones, about 90% appearing once. The material was peripheral blood, obtained on day 0 of AZD1222 vaccination. Every receptor here comes from an adult in good health. The CDR3 runs from the conserved cysteine through the conserved F or W. A D gene is named only where the DNA matches it firmly. Expanded clones get a size class; other rows say once, few or many, or leave the size out.

v_call	d_call	j_call	clone_size	cdr3_aa	cdr3_nt
TRBV25-1	-	TRBJ2-1	-	CASSEYRGENEQFF	TGTGCCAGCAGTGAATATCGAGGGGAAAATGAGCAGTTCTTC
TRBV3-1/TRBV3-2	-	TRBJ1-1	-	CASSQPGTDTEAFF	TGTGCCAGCAGCCAACCCGGGACTGACACTGAAGCTTTCTTT
TRBV14	-	TRBJ1-2	-	CASSQTSNPFGYTF	TGTGCCAGCAGCCAAACATCAAATCCCTTTGGCTACACCTTC
TRBV28	-	TRBJ1-3	-	CASSVGTSSGNTIYF	TGTGCCAGCAGCGTCGGGACCAGCTCTGGAAACACCATATATTTT
TRBV28	-	TRBJ1-2	few	CASRSQGRGYTF	TGTGCCAGCAGATCACAGGGTCGTGGCTACACCTTC
TRBV10-3	-	TRBJ1-2	-	CAITPERGGGYGYTF	TGTGCCATCACTCCCGAGCGGGGGGGTGGCTATGGCTACACCTTC
TRBV29-1	-	TRBJ2-5	once	CSVEGGGWETQYF	TGCAGCGTTGAGGGGGGCGGCTGGGAGACCCAGTACTTC
TRBV7-9	TRBD1	TRBJ1-2	-	CASSLDLWTGTSGYTF	TGTGCCAGCAGCTTAGACTTGTGGACAGGAACCAGTGGCTACACCTTC
TRBV7-9	-	TRBJ2-7	-	CASSLRGGPSEQYF	TGTGCCAGCAGCTTGCGGGGAGGCCCCAGCGAGCAGTACTTC
TRBV5-4	-	TRBJ1-1	-	CASSLGGGKGTEAFF	TGTGCCAGCAGCCTGGGAGGGGGAAAGGGGACTGAAGCTTTCTTT
TRBV6-6	TRBD2	TRBJ2-7	-	CASSRGEWIYEQYF	TGTGCCAGCAGTCGGGGGGAGTGGATCTACGAGCAGTACTTC
TRBV27	-	TRBJ2-5	-	CASSPSYEQETQYF	TGTGCCAGCAGCCCCTCGTATGAACAAGAGACCCAGTACTTC
TRBV7-2	-	TRBJ1-1	-	CASSAYGMTETEAFF	TGTGCCAGCAGCGCATACGGGATGACTGAGACTGAAGCTTTCTTT
TRBV9	-	TRBJ2-1	-	CASSANPRSGTYNEQFF	TGTGCCAGCAGCGCCAACCCAAGAAGCGGTACCTACAATGAGCAGTTCTTC
TRBV19	TRBD1	TRBJ1-6	-	CASRKRQGARMNSPLHF	TGTGCCAGTAGGAAAAGACAGGGGGCTCGGATGAATTCACCCCTCCACTTT
TRBV5-6	-	TRBJ2-5	-	CASSLSLETQYF	TGTGCCAGCAGCTTGAGCCTGGAGACCCAGTACTTC
TRBV15	TRBD1	TRBJ1-1	-	CATSRVSLRDRRAEAFF	TGTGCCACCAGCAGAGTCAGCCTCCGGGACAGACGAGCTGAAGCTTTCTTT
TRBV10-3	-	TRBJ1-2	-	CAIRLGRSDYGYTF	TGTGCCATCAGGTTAGGCAGAAGCGACTATGGCTACACCTTC
TRBV28	-	TRBJ2-7	-	CASSLMADPGAYEQYF	TGTGCCAGCAGTTTAATGGCCGACCCGGGGGCCTACGAGCAGTACTTC
TRBV9	-	TRBJ1-1	-	CASSPQSALTEAFF	TGTGCCAGCAGCCCCCAATCCGCTCTCACTGAAGCTTTCTTT
TRBV10-3	-	TRBJ1-3	-	CASGSGGTIYF	TGTGCCTCCGGTTCGGGTGGCACCATATATTTT
TRBV11-2	-	TRBJ1-3	-	CASSPRAGGSGNTIYF	TGTGCCAGCAGCCCGCGGGCGGGGGGCTCTGGAAACACCATATATTTT
TRBV6-2/TRBV6-3	TRBD1	TRBJ2-7	-	CASSYRVVETGKYEQYF	TGTGCCAGCAGTTACAGGGTAGTCGAGACAGGGAAGTACGAGCAGTACTTC
TRBV5-6	TRBD2	TRBJ2-7	-	CASSFRPSGNHEQYF	TGTGCCAGCAGCTTCCGGCCTAGCGGGAATCACGAGCAGTACTTC
TRBV19	-	TRBJ1-5	-	CASTIYSHGGGQPQHF	TGTGCCAGTACCATCTACTCACATGGGGGTGGACAGCCCCAGCATTTT
TRBV27	-	TRBJ2-7	-	CASSPSPPLEQYF	TGTGCCAGCAGTCCCAGCCCCCCCCTCGAGCAGTACTTC
TRBV3-1/TRBV3-2	-	TRBJ1-2	-	CASSQDPRADGYTF	TGTGCCAGCAGCCAAGATCCCAGGGCAGATGGCTACACCTTC
TRBV7-3	-	TRBJ2-5	-	CASSLVEGETQYF	TGTGCCAGCAGCTTGGTAGAGGGAGAGACCCAGTACTTC
TRBV18	-	TRBJ1-2	-	CASSPSQGRVNYGYTF	TGTGCCAGCTCACCATCCCAGGGCCGCGTTAACTATGGCTACACCTTC
TRBV10-2	TRBD2	TRBJ2-2	-	CASRGGVLAGELFF	TGCGCCAGCCGGGGGGGAGTTCTCGCCGGGGAGCTGTTTTTT
TRBV4-2	-	TRBJ2-1	-	CASSQGAVGLREQFF	TGTGCCAGCAGCCAAGGCGCAGTGGGGCTACGTGAGCAGTTCTTC
TRBV9	-	TRBJ1-2	-	CASSVAGAGRYGYTF	TGTGCCAGCAGCGTAGCCGGAGCAGGGCGCTATGGCTACACCTTC
TRBV27	-	TRBJ2-2	-	CASSLVGAGELFF	TGTGCCAGCAGTTTAGTAGGGGCCGGGGAGCTGTTTTTT
TRBV7-2	-	TRBJ1-5	-	CASLNQPQHF	TGTGCCAGCCTGAATCAGCCCCAGCATTTT
TRBV7-2	-	TRBJ2-3	-	CASSLLGSTYTQYF	TGTGCCAGCAGCTTATTGGGGAGCACCTATACGCAGTATTTT
TRBV7-2	-	TRBJ1-5	-	CASSLAVQGIQPQHF	TGTGCCAGCAGCTTAGCGGTGCAGGGTATCCAGCCCCAGCATTTT
TRBV5-1	TRBD2	TRBJ2-3	-	CASSLDGASGGATDTQYF	TGCGCCAGCAGCTTGGACGGGGCTAGCGGGGGGGCCACAGATACGCAGTATTTT
TRBV10-3	-	TRBJ1-2	-	CAISESPRGNYGYTF	TGTGCCATCAGTGAGTCGCCTAGGGGTAACTATGGCTACACCTTC
TRBV7-9	TRBD1	TRBJ2-1	-	CASSSGDRAKFF	TGTGCCAGCAGCTCTGGGGACAGGGCTAAGTTCTTC
TRBV5-1	TRBD2	TRBJ2-1	-	CASSSTSGSSYNEQFF	TGCGCCAGCAGCTCGACTAGCGGGAGCTCCTACAATGAGCAGTTCTTC
TRBV19	TRBD2	TRBJ2-3	-	CASSIIAGETDTQYF	TGTGCCAGTAGTATTATAGCGGGAGAAACAGATACGCAGTATTTT
TRBV4-2	TRBD2	TRBJ2-5	-	CASSHLGLAGEVETQYF	TGTGCCAGCAGCCACCTGGGACTAGCGGGAGAGGTGGAGACCCAGTACTTC
TRBV11-2	TRBD2	TRBJ2-1	-	CASSSPGTSQNEQFF	TGTGCCAGCAGCTCCCCCGGGACTAGTCAGAATGAGCAGTTCTTC
TRBV27	TRBD1	TRBJ1-2	-	CASGPGGGYGYTF	TGTGCCAGCGGGCCAGGGGGGGGCTATGGCTACACCTTC
TRBV10-3	TRBD1	TRBJ2-5	-	CAISSPGQGVSETQYF	TGTGCCATCAGTTCACCGGGACAGGGGGTTTCGGAGACCCAGTACTTC
TRBV4-2	TRBD1	TRBJ2-7	-	CASSKTEDRRQQYF	TGTGCCAGCAGCAAAACCGAGGACAGGCGCCAGCAGTACTTC
TRBV18	-	TRBJ1-4	-	CASSTGYLNEKLFF	TGTGCCAGCTCCACCGGCTACCTAAATGAAAAACTGTTTTTT